This is a list of T cell receptor beta chains from one sample in a study of spatial heterogeneity in lung cancer. TCRdb reanalysed the 5' RACE reads using MiXCR and keeps one entry per CDR3 protein. The sample records 77,000 or so distinct CDR3 sequences, roughly a fifth being singletons. Sequencing was performed on PBMCs, taken at surgery. These receptors all stem from a male donor with early-stage non-small cell lung cancer. Both conserved end residues are part of each CDR3. D genes are given only for firm matches. Size is stated for part of the rows, as once, few or many counts, or as a class when the clone is expanded.

TRBV5-1	-	many	TRBJ2-1	TGCGCCAGCAGCTTGGGGCTAGCCTATGAGCAGTTCTTC	CASSLGLAYEQFF
TRBV6-4	-	-	TRBJ2-1	TGTGCCAGCAGTGCAGAATTGAGCTCCTACAATGAGCAGTTCTTC	CASSAELSSYNEQFF
TRBV5-4	-	few	TRBJ2-3	TGTGCCAGCAGCTTGGCGGGGCGGGCAGATACGCAGTATTTT	CASSLAGRADTQYF
TRBV7-2	-	few	TRBJ2-5	TGTGCCAGCAGCCGGACAGAAGAATTGAAGACCCAGTACTTC	CASSRTEELKTQYF
TRBV5-6	-	-	TRBJ2-7	TGTGCCAGCAGTCCTCCGAGGACCCCGGTGTACGAGCAGTACTTC	CASSPPRTPVYEQYF
TRBV18	TRBD1	few	TRBJ2-5	TGTGCCAGCTCAACAACAGGGGGCGAAGAGACCCAGTACTTC	CASSTTGGEETQYF
TRBV28	-	-	TRBJ1-5	TGTGCCACTAGGCAGTCGGGGAACAATCAGCCCCAGCATTTT	CATRQSGNNQPQHF
TRBV28	TRBD1	many	TRBJ2-7	TGTGCCAGCACCACCCTTAGGGGGCGTCAGTACTTC	CASTTLRGRQYF
TRBV7-9	-	few	TRBJ2-2	TGTGCCAGCAGCATGCAACAGACCGGGGAGCTGTTTTTT	CASSMQQTGELFF
TRBV20-1	-	-	TRBJ1-5	TGCAGTGCTAAACAGGGTCAACAGCCCCAGCATTTT	CSAKQGQQPQHF
TRBV7-9	-	few	TRBJ2-1	TGTGCCAGCAGCCGAGGGGGGTACAATGAGCAGTCCTTC	CASSRGGYNEQSF
TRBV9	TRBD1	-	TRBJ2-6	TGTGCCAGCAGCGCCCGACAGGGGACAGGGGCCAACGTCCTGACTTTC	CASSARQGTGANVLTF
TRBV14	TRBD1	-	TRBJ2-2	TGTGCCAGCAGCCAATTACAGGGGCTTGGGAACACCGGGGAGCTGTTTTTT	CASSQLQGLGNTGELFF
TRBV5-6	-	few	TRBJ1-1	TGTGCCAGCAGCTTGGGGGTTCTGGGGGCTTTCTTT	CASSLGVLGAFF
TRBV12-3/TRBV12-4	-	few	TRBJ1-6	TGTGCCAGCAGTTTGCGGGGGGAGGGTTCACCCCTCCACTTT	CASSLRGEGSPLHF
TRBV28	-	-	TRBJ2-1	TGTGCCAGCAGTTTTCCGCCACCCAACCCTTCCTACAATGAGCAGTTCTTC	CASSFPPPNPSYNEQFF
TRBV28	TRBD1	few	TRBJ2-5	TGTGCCAGCAGTTTATCCAGGGGGCTAGGAGAGACCCAGTACTTC	CASSLSRGLGETQYF
TRBV6-2/TRBV6-3	TRBD2	few	TRBJ2-5	TGTGCCACCACTACTAGCGGAGTCCCAGGGACCCAGTACTTC	CATTTSGVPGTQYF
TRBV28	-	-	TRBJ2-7	TGTGCCAGCACCTCGGGACAAACCTACGAGCAGTACTTC	CASTSGQTYEQYF
TRBV28	-	few	TRBJ2-3	TGTGCCAGCAGTTTATACTCCACCACAGATACGCAGTATTTT	CASSLYSTTDTQYF
TRBV29-1	-	many	TRBJ2-7	TGCAGCGTTCTCTCCCCGAAAAGCTCCTACGAGCAGTACTTC	CSVLSPKSSYEQYF
TRBV20-1	-	few	TRBJ2-1	TGCAGTGCTAGAGCAACCGGGGCCCTCTACAATGAGCAGTTCTTC	CSARATGALYNEQFF
TRBV28	-	few	TRBJ1-5	TGTGCCAGCAATCCAGGTAGTCAGCCCCAGCATTTT	CASNPGSQPQHF
TRBV6-2/TRBV6-3	-	-	TRBJ1-2	TGTGCCAGCACCCAGCAGCCACCTAACTATGGCTACACCTTC	CASTQQPPNYGYTF
TRBV3-1	-	many	TRBJ2-7	TGTGCCAGCAGCCAAACGGGACTGGGGATTTACGAGCAGTACTTC	CASSQTGLGIYEQYF
TRBV18	-	many	TRBJ1-5	TGTGCCAGCTCACCACCGACGGGAGGGAGCAATCAGCCCCAGCATTTT	CASSPPTGGSNQPQHF
TRBV10-3	-	-	TRBJ2-1	TGTGCCATCAGTGAGTCAGATGAGCAGTTCTTC	CAISESDEQFF
TRBV28	TRBD1	-	TRBJ2-7	TGTGCCAGCAGTTTGAGCAGGGGGCAAATATACGAGCAGTACTTC	CASSLSRGQIYEQYF
TRBV27	-	many	TRBJ1-5	TGTGCCAGCAGTTTCAGGGGTGGCAATCAGCCCCAGCATTTT	CASSFRGGNQPQHF
TRBV3-1	-	few	TRBJ2-2	TGTGCCAGCAGCCATCGGACTTACACCGGGGAGCTGTTTTTT	CASSHRTYTGELFF
TRBV9	-	-	TRBJ1-4	TGTGCCAGCAGCGGAGAGTTAGGGGAAAAACTGTTTTTT	CASSGELGEKLFF
TRBV12-3/TRBV12-4	-	many	TRBJ1-2	TGTGCCAGCAGTTTAATACTCTATGGCTACACCTTC	CASSLILYGYTF
TRBV7-6	-	medium-sized	TRBJ2-1	TGTGCCAGCAGCCGAGCTGAGCAGTTCTTC	CASSRAEQFF
TRBV5-6	-	-	TRBJ2-7	TGTGCCAGCAGCCCCGGGGCCGATCGCGGGGTATACGAGCAGTACTTC	CASSPGADRGVYEQYF
TRBV25-1	TRBD1	many	TRBJ2-3	TGTGCCAGCAGTGAGGACAGGGGGAGGACAGATACGCAGTATTTT	CASSEDRGRTDTQYF
TRBV19	-	many	TRBJ1-4	TGTGCCAGTAGTTCCCATCCTGAAAAACTGTTTTTT	CASSSHPEKLFF
TRBV28	TRBD2	-	TRBJ2-7	TGTGCCAGCAGTCCTCCGAGGCTAGCGGGAGGCTACGAGCAGTACTTC	CASSPPRLAGGYEQYF
TRBV2	TRBD2	few	TRBJ2-2	TGTGCCAGCAGTGAAGGACTAGCGGGCACCGGGGAGCTGTTTTTT	CASSEGLAGTGELFF
TRBV7-2	-	few	TRBJ2-4	TGTGCCAGCAGCTTAAAGGCGGGCGGAAACATTCAGTACTTC	CASSLKAGGNIQYF
TRBV5-1	TRBD1	-	TRBJ2-6	TGCGCCAGCAGCACCTTACAGGGGACCGGGGCCAACGTCCTGACTTTC	CASSTLQGTGANVLTF
TRBV7-9	-	-	TRBJ2-7	TGTGCCAGCAGCTTAAGTGGGGGGGCCCCCTCCTACGAGCAGTACTTC	CASSLSGGAPSYEQYF
TRBV10-2	-	few	TRBJ1-1	TGCGCCAGCAGTGAGCGGCTGCCGGGCGTGACTGAAGCTTTCTTT	CASSERLPGVTEAFF
TRBV12-3/TRBV12-4	-	-	TRBJ2-3	TGTGCCAGCACGGATAGAGGCTCCCGAGATACGCAGTATTTT	CASTDRGSRDTQYF
TRBV7-8	-	few	TRBJ2-3	TGTGCCAGCAGCTTAGAGCCTAGCCGCGCAGATACGCAGTATTTT	CASSLEPSRADTQYF
TRBV20-1	TRBD2	-	TRBJ2-3	TGCAGTGCACAGCTAGCGGGAGGGCTGGGAGATACGCAGTATTTT	CSAQLAGGLGDTQYF
TRBV9	TRBD2	once	TRBJ2-1	TGTGCCAGCAGCGTAGGACTAGCGGGGTTTAACAATGAGCAGTTCTTC	CASSVGLAGFNNEQFF
TRBV6-1	-	-	TRBJ2-4	TGTGCCAGCAGTGATCCTCGGGCCAAAAACATTCAGTACTTC	CASSDPRAKNIQYF
TRBV2	-	-	TRBJ2-7	TGTGCCAGCAGGGCCCGAGGGGGAACTTCCTCCTACGAGCAGTACTTC	CASRARGGTSSYEQYF
TRBV6-6	-	few	TRBJ1-2	TGTGCCAGCAGTTACTCGTCCCCAATGGGGGGCTACACCTTC	CASSYSSPMGGYTF
TRBV5-1	-	few	TRBJ2-2	TGCGCCAGCAGCCATCCGGGACAGAACACCGGGGAGCTGTTTTTT	CASSHPGQNTGELFF
TRBV5-1	-	few	TRBJ2-5	TGCGCCAGCAGCGCGGGACTTTTAGATGGGACCCAGTACTTC	CASSAGLLDGTQYF
TRBV10-3	-	-	TRBJ2-5	TGTGCCATCAGTGGCCAAAAGGGAGAGACCCAGTACTTC	CAISGQKGETQYF
TRBV27	TRBD2	few	TRBJ2-2	TGTGCCAGCAGTTTATCCCCATTAACGACTAGCGGGAGTCTCGGGGAGCTGTTTTTT	CASSLSPLTTSGSLGELFF
TRBV7-9	-	many	TRBJ2-3	TGTGCCAGCAGCTCCAGGGACCGGCGCCCAGATACGCAGTATTTT	CASSSRDRRPDTQYF